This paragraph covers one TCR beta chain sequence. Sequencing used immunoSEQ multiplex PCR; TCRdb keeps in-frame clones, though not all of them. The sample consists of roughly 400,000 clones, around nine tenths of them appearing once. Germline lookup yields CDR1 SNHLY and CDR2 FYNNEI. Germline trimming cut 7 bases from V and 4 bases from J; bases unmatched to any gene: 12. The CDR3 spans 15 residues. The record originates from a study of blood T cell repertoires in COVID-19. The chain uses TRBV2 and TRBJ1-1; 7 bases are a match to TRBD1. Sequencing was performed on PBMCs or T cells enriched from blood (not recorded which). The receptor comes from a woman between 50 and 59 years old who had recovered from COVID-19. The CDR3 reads CASKGTGTVGTEAFF. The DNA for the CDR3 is TGTGCCAGCAAGGGGACGGGGACAGTGGGCACTGAAGCTTTCTTT.